The next 31 T cell receptor beta chains were all read from a single sample in a study of tumor-infiltrating lymphocytes in primary liver carcinoma. The source material, roughly 18-32 mg of unsorted bulk tissue, was used to co-extract RNA and DNA. With roughly 540 ng total RNA as template and a constant-region primer, TCR beta cDNA was made. Sequencing libraries for TCR beta derived from three nested multiplex PCR rounds that used slightly modified ARM-PCR. The opening two PCR rounds, roughly 11 cycles each, paired TRBV1-TRBV30 forward primers with a C-beta reverse primer. TCRdb processed the multiplex PCR reads anew with MiXCR; each CDR3 protein has one entry. Of roughly 100,000 distinct CDR3 sequences detected, roughly 80% appear once; the ten largest clones hold approximately 18%. Sequenced material: liver tumor tissue from sampling region 3. The subset is: tumor region T3, left-lateral pole. The receptor set was obtained from a middle-aged man with primary liver carcinoma and hepatitis B virus infection.

A remark on this clonotype: The junction departs from germline at one end; a sequencing error may be responsible. V usage is TRBV6-1 and J usage is TRBJ1-5, with 7 bases matching TRBD1. Germline V gives CDR1 MNHNS, CDR2 SASEGT. The CDR3 consists of 15 residues. The CDR3 nucleotides are TGTGCCAGAAGGGGAATGAGGGGGCGCATTCAGCCTCAGCATTTT. Translation: CARRGMRGRIQPQHF.

On this clonotype itself: Lacking the conserved final phenylalanine or tryptophan, this CDR3 likely reflects a read error. The chain recombines TRBV4-3 with TRBJ2-2; D unclear. V gave up 2 bases and J gave up 8 bases, with 9 bases separating them. CDR3 length: 13 residues. Looked up from germline, CDR1 is LGHNA and CDR2 is YSLEER. The CDR3 protein is CASSQISGGELFS. The DNA of the CDR3 is TGCGCCAGCAGCCAAATTTCTGGAGGGGAGCTGTTTTCT.

Comment on this clonotype: Here the CDR3 omits its conserved ending phenylalanine or tryptophan, so a read error is the likely source. J is TRBJ2-1 and V is TRBV29-1; D gene uncertain. V lost 3 bases and J lost 6, with 18 bases in between. Germline V gene lookup returns CDR1 SQVTM and CDR2 ANQGSEA. The CDR3 has 15 residues. The CDR3 nucleotides are TGCAGCGTTGATCTTTCTAGTGCCAATATCAATGAGCAGTTCGTC. Translated: CSVDLSSANINEQFV.

Note on this clonotype: A single base separates this from a much larger clone, so it may be a read error. This chain links TRBV28 with TRBJ2-3, with 9 bases lining up with TRBD2. The CDR3 spans 15 residues. Per the germline V gene, CDR1 is MDHEN and CDR2 is SYDVKM. The CDR3 DNA reads TGTGGCAGCAGTTTGTTAGCGGGAGCGGGGGATACGCAGTATTTT. It specifies CGSSLLAGAGDTQYF.

Comment on this clonotype: A much larger clonotype is one base distant, so this may be a read error. This chain's CDR3 is CAISWASLDEQFF. As DNA, the CDR3 is TGTGCCATCAGTTGGGCTAGCCTGGATGAGCAGTTCTTC. V gene TRBV28 combines with J gene TRBJ2-1; D is possibly TRBD2 (5 bases). The germline gives CDR1 MDHEN, CDR2 SYDVKM. This CDR3 spans 13 amino acids.

A remark on this clonotype: One junction end disagrees with the germline gene, perhaps due to a read error. The J gene is TRBJ2-3, the V gene TRBV29-1, with D possibly called TRBD1 or TRBD2 (5 bases each). This CDR3 is 14 amino acids long. Germline V lookup: CDR1 SQVTM, CDR2 ANQGSEA. CDR3 DNA sequence: TGTAGCGTTTCCGGGATAGGGACGTCAGATACGCAGTATTTT. Protein product: CSVSGIGTSDTQYF.

The chain combines TRBV11-1 with TRBJ2-3, with 15 bases matching TRBD2. Per germline, CDR1 SGHAT and CDR2 FQDESV (reference sequence). The CDR3 length is 19 residues. The CDR3 here is CASSGVRTSGRALTDTQYF. In DNA, the CDR3 is TGTGCTAGTAGCGGGGTCCGGACTAGCGGGAGGGCCCTGACAGATACGCAGTATTTT.

Details on this clonotype: As the CDR3 is not closed by the conserved phenylalanine or tryptophan, this likely results from a read error. The CDR3 loop reads CASRGTGEYEQYL. In DNA, the CDR3 is TGTGCCAGCAGGGGGACAGGCGAGTACGAGCAGTACCTT. V and J are TRBV6-5 and TRBJ2-7, with 8 bases identical to TRBD1. The V segment lost 6 bases and the J segment 4 bases; nucleotides outside the gene matches: 5. CDR3 length equals 13 residues. The germline V gene encodes CDR1 MNHEY and CDR2 SVGAGI.

This clonotype was found many times. The chain recombines TRBV30 with TRBJ2-3; D is uncertain. V shed 0 bases and J shed 4 bases, with 8 bases lying between them. Germline-derived CDR1 and CDR2 are GTSNPN and SVGIG (reference sequence). The CDR3 length is 13 residues. Here the CDR3 reads CAWSVFEADTQYF. In nucleotides, the CDR3 is TGTGCCTGGAGTGTTTTTGAAGCAGATACGCAGTATTTT.

The chain has TRBV29-1 and TRBJ2-7; D is perhaps TRBD1 (6 bases). In germline, CDR1 is SQVTM, CDR2 ANQGSEA. V was shortened by 7 bases and J by 5 bases, with 18 bases between the two germline ends. The CDR3 runs to 13 residues. The CDR3 reads CSALYQGHHEQYF. The CDR3 nucleotides read TGCAGCGCCCTTTATCAGGGACACCACGAGCAGTACTTC.

As to this clonotype: This may be a read error: a much more frequent sequence differs by one nucleotide. The chain combines TRBV2 with TRBJ2-1, with D possibly TRBD2 on 6 matching bases. Trimming cost V 8 bases and J 8 bases, with 19 bases left between them. Germline CDR1 SNHLY, CDR2 FYNNEI. The CDR3 is made up of 14 amino acids. The CDR3 region has the DNA TGTGCCAGCCAAGAAGGAGGAGGGTACGATGAGCAGTTCTTC. Amino acids: CASQEGGGYDEQFF.

This chain joins TRBV29-1 and TRBJ2-4, with D perhaps being TRBD1 or TRBD2 (6 bases each). Germline loops: CDR1 SQVTM, CDR2 ANQGSEA. The length of the CDR3 is 14 residues. V dropped 4 bases and J dropped 10 bases, with 20 bases sitting between them. In nucleotides, the CDR3 is TGCAGCGTTGCTCACGGGCCAGGGGAGGATATTCAGTACTTC. Translation: CSVAHGPGEDIQYF.

Notes on this clonotype: One end of the junction does not line up with germline, which may come from a read error. The V and J genes are TRBV12-3 or TRBV12-4 and TRBJ1-4, with no clear D. The CDR3 consists of 13 residues. The chain's CDR3 is CASSLLGNEELLF. The CDR3 DNA sequence: TGTGCCAGCAGCTTGTTGGGGAACGAAGAACTGCTTTTT.

Concerning this clonotype itself: The missing conserved phenylalanine or tryptophan at the end of this CDR3 makes a read error likely. The chain uses TRBV4-2 and TRBJ2-1; a possible D gene is TRBD2 (6 bases). CDR3 length: 14 residues. Germline loops: CDR1 LGHNA, CDR2 YNFKEQ. Between the trimmed V and J ends, which lost 2 bases and 13 bases, there was a span of 18 bases. Here the CDR3 DNA reads TGTGCCAGCAGCCAAAGGGGACTTGACATTGATCAGTTCATC. This encodes CASSQRGLDIDQFI.

Comment on this clonotype: One end of the junction is discordant with germline, which a read error may explain. This chain joins TRBV10-3 and TRBJ1-6, with unresolved D. The germline gives CDR1 ENHRY, CDR2 SYGVKD. The CDR3 is made up of 14 amino acids. CDR3 loop: CSSSESTVNSPPHF. CDR3 nucleotides: TGCTCCAGCAGTGAGTCCACGGTTAATTCACCCCCCCACTTT.

To note about this clonotype: Compared with germline, one end of the junction differs, possibly owing to a read error. The chain carries TRBV6-6 and TRBJ1-5; 8 bases are a match to TRBD1. The CDR3 is 18 residues long. Germline V gene lookup returns CDR1 MNHNY and CDR2 SVGAGI (reference sequence). The CDR3 is CASSYFVPTGELNQPQHF. The CDR3 DNA reads TGTGCCAGCAGTTACTTCGTTCCGACAGGGGAGCTAAATCAGCCCCAACATTTT.

On this clonotype: Sequence at one end of the junction differs from germline and may be a read error. The rearrangement joins TRBV11-1 to TRBJ2-6, with D perhaps matching TRBD1 (5 bases). Germline V CDR1 and CDR2: SGHAT, FQDESV (reference sequence). The length of the CDR3 is 15 residues. The CDR3 is CANRLGRAGANLLTF. CDR3 coding DNA: TGTGCCAACAGGTTGGGCCGAGCTGGGGCCAACCTCCTGACTTTC.

A word on this clonotype: Sequence at one end of the junction differs from germline and may be a read error. This chain joins TRBV29-1 and TRBJ2-2; 9 positions match TRBD2. The CDR3 is 15 amino acids. Germline V CDR1 and CDR2: SQVTM, ANQGSEA. CDR3: CSVGTSALNTGELFF. The DNA of the CDR3 is TGCAGCGTTGGGACTAGCGCGTTGAACACCGGGGAGCTCTTTTTT.

Comment on this clonotype: Without the conserved terminal phenylalanine or tryptophan, this CDR3 likely stems from a read error. The chain uses TRBV29-1 and TRBJ2-1; no definite D call. Germline CDR1 reads SQVTM; CDR2 reads ANQGSEA. The CDR3 spans 13 residues. CDR3 bases: TGCAGTGCCGCCCCCCTCTCCTACAATGAGCAGTTCTTA. This translates into CSAAPLSYNEQFL.

This clonotype was recorded at least ten times. The rearrangement links TRBV24-1 to TRBJ1-1; TRBD1 might be the D (6 bases). The V gene lost 5 bases and the J gene lost 1 base, with 13 bases spanning the gap. The CDR3 runs to 15 residues. From germline, CDR1 is KGHDR and CDR2 SFDVKD. In nucleotides, the CDR3 is TGTGCCACCAGTGGTGTGGGGGCGGAGAACACTGAAGCTTTCTTT. It encodes CATSGVGAENTEAFF.

Remarks on this clonotype: At one end, the junction sequence differs from germline, possibly due to a read error. This chain joins TRBV5-5 and TRBJ2-1; 9 bases are shared with TRBD1. Germline loops: CDR1 SGHKS, CDR2 YYEKEE (reference sequence). CDR3 length: 14 amino acids. The CDR3 region is CATNRGTGTSGQLF. The CDR3, as DNA: TGTGCCACTAATCGGGGGACAGGGACATCTGGGCAGCTCTTC.

Of note for this clonotype: Mismatch with germline at one junction end may stem from a read error. The chain uses TRBV11-1 and TRBJ2-7; D might be TRBD1 (7 bases). This CDR3 spans 13 amino acids. The germline CDR1 and CDR2 sequences are SGHAT and FQDESV (reference sequence). DNA for the CDR3: TGTGCCGGCAGGGGGAGGCGATCCTTTGAACAGTACTTC. Its translation: CAGRGRRSFEQYF.

With respect to this clonotype: Relative to the germline gene, one junction end is altered; a read error may explain this. The chain has TRBV14 and TRBJ2-3, with D unresolved. Germline V gene data show CDR1 as SGHDN and CDR2 as FVKESK. This CDR3 has 13 amino acids. This chain's CDR3 is CASSRGYTDMQYF. Written as DNA, the CDR3 is TGCGCCAGCAGCCGTGGATACACAGATATGCAGTATTTT. The whole variable domain, remainder taken from reference TRBV14 and TRBJ2-3, is EAGVTQFPSHSVIEKGQTVTLRCDPISGHDNLYWYRRVMGKEIKFLLHFVKESKQDESGMPNNRFLAERTGGTYSTLKVQPAELEDSGVYFCASSRGYTDMQYFGPGTRLTVL.

As for this clonotype: A read error may account for a junction end that differs from germline. The chain combines TRBV7-8 with TRBJ2-6; TRBD1 agrees at 8 bases. Germline CDR1 reads SGHVS; CDR2 reads FQNEAQ. CDR3 length: 16 residues. The DNA of the CDR3 is TGTGGCAGCAGCTTTGGTCAGGGGGCCGGGGCCAACCTCCTGACTTTC. The encoded protein is CGSSFGQGAGANLLTF.

This clonotype appeared a single time. This CDR3 fails to terminate in the conserved phenylalanine or tryptophan, so it likely reflects a read error. The J gene is TRBJ2-7, the V gene TRBV28; 8 bases are a match to TRBD1. V lost 9 bases, J lost 7 bases, and 17 bases stayed unmatched. The CDR3 runs 15 residues. The V gene's germline CDR1 is MDHEN and CDR2 SYDVKM. CDR3 sequence: CASPPPDRVFQEQYS. CDR3 sequence (DNA): TGTGCCAGTCCGCCACCGGACAGGGTCTTCCAGGAGCAGTACTCC.

This clonotype was counted only a few times. Since no conserved phenylalanine or tryptophan closes the CDR3, a read error is the likely cause. The CDR3 coding sequence is TGTGCCAGCAGTTTAATCGGGAGCGGCGTCGGGGAGCTGTTTTCT. Translating it yields CASSLIGSGVGELFS. J is TRBJ2-2 and V is TRBV28, with a weak D call TRBD2 (6 bases). The germline V gene has CDR1 MDHEN and CDR2 SYDVKM. Trimming pared 2 bases from V and 7 bases from J, leaving 14 bases between. The length of the CDR3 is 15 residues.

As for this clonotype: A junction boundary mismatches the germline segment, possibly from a read error. V and J are TRBV2 and TRBJ2-7; D is unclear. This CDR3 region has 10 residues. Germline V lookup: CDR1 SNHLY, CDR2 FYNNEI. Here the CDR3 reads CARSGVFRDF. DNA for the CDR3: TGTGCCAGAAGTGGGGTCTTTAGGGACTTC.

As regards this clonotype: A read error is likely, as this CDR3 ends without the conserved phenylalanine or tryptophan. The V gene is TRBV6-2 or TRBV6-3, the J gene TRBJ1-1; D not certain. The CDR3 length is 16 residues. Germline CDR1 reads MNHEY; CDR2 reads SVGEGT. The CDR3 region is CASTIIWTRVVTGAFS. The CDR3 DNA reads as TGTGCCAGCACTATAATCTGGACGAGGGTAGTCACTGGAGCTTTCTCT.

A remark on this clonotype: Mismatch with germline at one junction end may stem from a read error. V and J are TRBV6-5 and TRBJ1-4, with TRBD1 identical over 7 bases. The V gene's germline CDR1 is MNHEY and CDR2 SVGAGI. This CDR3 is built from 15 residues. CDR3 amino acids: CASKVSVTGVEELFF. In DNA, the CDR3 is TGTGCCAGCAAAGTCAGTGTAACAGGGGTTGAAGAACTGTTTTTT.

About this clonotype: An end of the junction does not agree with germline; a read error may underlie this. The chain joins TRBV6-2 or TRBV6-3 to TRBJ2-6; D might be TRBD2 (6 bases). The germline gives CDR1 MNHEY, CDR2 SVGEGT. CDR3 length: 16 amino acids. The DNA of the CDR3 is TGTGCCAGCATTCACGCGGGACTCTCTGGGGCCAACGTCCTAACTTTC. Protein product: CASIHAGLSGANVLTF.

Regarding this clonotype: The junction departs from germline at one end; a sequencing error may be responsible. The chain is built from TRBV4-3 and TRBJ2-7, with D possibly being TRBD1 (6 bases). The CDR3 is 15 amino acids. Germline V CDR1 and CDR2: LGHNA, YSLEER. In DNA form, the CDR3 reads TGCGCTAGCACCCAAGACCTGACAGGCTCCTACGAGCAGTACTTC. Protein: CASTQDLTGSYEQYF.